This T cell receptor (beta chain) was observed in a study of cytomegalovirus exposure and HLA in healthy donors. Whole-study findings and limits: A missense variant in DCLRE1C was later tied to TCR beta V- and J-gene trimming.

About this clone: Antigen specificity is unknown.

Primers: 60 Vbeta forward and 13 Jbeta reverse. Sequenced by immunoSEQ multiplex PCR; TCRdb stores in-frame clones only, minus some. The profile shows roughly 150,000 clones, around 85% of them singletons. The receptor's source is a male donor in good health and CMV-seronegative. Sequencing used PBMCs.

CDR3 nucleotide sequence: TGTGCCAGCAGACTCAGGGGTACCTACGAGCAGTACTTC. Translated, it gives CASRLRGTYEQYF. The V and J genes are TRBV6-5 and TRBJ2-5, with a tentative D call TRBD1 (6 bases). The assigned J gene may be wrong: the sequence end matches TRBJ2-7 better. The CDR3 loop spans 13 amino acids. Germline V gene data show CDR1 as MNHEY and CDR2 as SVGAGI.